Below, one T cell receptor (beta chain) is given with its context. These data come from a study of CD8 T cells in ankylosing spondylitis. The V gene's germline CDR1 is SGHRS and CDR2 YFSETQ. The CDR3 has 15 residues. V lost 9 bases to trimming and J lost 4 bases; unmatched junction nucleotides: 11. TCRdb itself ran the 5' RACE reads through MiXCR, one entry per CDR3 protein. The sample consists of some 140,000 distinct CDR3 sequences, 7.5% to 9.5% of them appearing once. The TCR was taken from a male donor with ankylosing spondylitis. The sample taken for sequencing was synovial fluid, either unsorted or a sorted T cell fraction (not recorded which). This chain links TRBV5-1 with TRBJ2-1; 9 nucleotides agree with TRBD1. The CDR3 reads CATRTGTGTYNEQFF. DNA of the CDR3: TGCGCCACCAGGACCGGGACAGGGACTTACAATGAGCAGTTCTTC. Full variable domain (remainder filled in from reference TRBV5-1 and TRBJ2-1): KAGVTQTPRYLIKTRGQQVTLSCSPISGHRSVSWYQQTPGQGLQFLFEYFSETQRNKGNFPGRFSGRQFSNSRSEMNVSTLELGDSALYLCATRTGTGTYNEQFFGPGTRLTVL.